These 9 T cell receptor delta chains share one sample of origin, sequenced in a study of γδ T cells in repeated Plasmodium falciparum infection. TCRdb redid clone calling on the multiplex PCR reads using CATT. This sample has 75,000 to 95,000 delta-chain clones, with over 0.75% found just once. Vgamma9/Vdelta2+ and Vdelta2-negative gammadelta T cells were flow-sorted from PBMC for bulk sequencing. The sequencing input was gamma-delta T cells from blood. These receptor sequences come from a pool of human donors (malaria-infected and uninfected, not separated).

This clone was counted between two and nine times. The protein that TCRdb holds for this DNA derives from a much larger clone and differs from the translated DNA at residue 11, which likely indicates a read error; the protein shown here is translated from the DNA. The genes are TRDV1 and TRDJ1; no clear D. V dropped 2 bases and J dropped 0 bases, with 19 bases sitting between them. This CDR3 has 18 residues. Germline V gene lookup returns CDR1 TSWWSYY and CDR2 QGS. The CDR3 sequence is CALGEVYPREPYTDKLIF. The CDR3 DNA reads TGTGCTCTTGGGGAAGTGTACCCGCGGGAACCGTACACCGATAAACTCATCTTT.

Only a few counts were recorded for this clone. TCRdb attributes to this sequence the protein of a much larger clone, which differs from the DNA translation at residue 18; a read error is likely, and the protein displayed is translated from the DNA. The V gene call is TRDV2, and the J gene call is absent; whether TRDD3, the table's D call, matches the DNA was not checked. The germline V gene encodes CDR1 GEAIGNYY and CDR2 EKD. CDR3 length equals 19 residues. DNA of the CDR3: TGTGCCTGTGACACCCTTGGGGGAGGCGGACCAACTCCTCTCGATAAACTCACCTTT. It is translated as CACDTLGGGGPTPLDKLTF.

This clone was found a few times. The amino acid sequence in TCRdb belongs to a much larger clone and departs from this DNA's translation at residue 7, likely a sequencing read error; the sequence shown is translated from the DNA. The chain has TRDV1 and TRDJ1; D possibly corresponds to TRDD3 (5 bases). The germline V gene has CDR1 TSWWSYY and CDR2 QGS. Trimming shortened V by 1 base and J by 2 bases, and 23 bases separated the two germline ends. The CDR3 runs 19 residues. CDR3 region: CALGERAGSAHHVTDKLIF. DNA of the CDR3: TGTGCTCTTGGGGAACGGGCTGGGTCGGCCCACCATGTAACCGATAAACTCATCTTT.

To note about this clone: This DNA's translation and the protein TCRdb lists, from a much larger clone, do not match at residue 5, likely due to a read error; the protein shown is translated from the DNA. The V call is TRDV2, the J call TRDJ1, with a weak D call TRDD3 (6 bases). The J gene, left out of TCRdb, was set here by checking the DNA against germline. The CDR3 length is 19 residues. Per germline, CDR1 GEAIGNYY and CDR2 EKD. Trimming stripped 0 bases from V and 0 bases from J, with 22 bases between. The CDR3 sequence is CACDTNSTGRARYTDKLIF. The CDR3 region has the DNA TGTGCCTGTGACACCAACTCGACTGGGAGGGCACGGTACACCGATAAACTCATCTTT.

Note on this clone: This is likely an artifact of a read error, given a far larger clone one base away. Distinct nucleotide sequences in the sample also encode this CDR3. TRDV1 is the V gene, and the J gene was not called; TRDD3, the table's D call, was not compared with the DNA. This CDR3 contains 19 residues. The germline V gene has CDR1 TSWWSYY and CDR2 QGS. The CDR3 nucleotides are TGTGCTCTTGGGGAACCCACTATTCTGGGGGATCTACCTTCCGATAAACTCATTTTT. Amino acid sequence: CALGEPTILGDLPSDKLIF.

As concerns this clone: For this DNA, TCRdb reports the protein of a much larger clone, which diverges at residue 9, most likely from a read error; the protein presented here is translated directly from the DNA. This sequence joins TRDV1 and TRDJ1; no clear D. V was pared by 2 bases and J by 8 bases, with 15 bases between. The CDR3 extends over 14 amino acids. The germline V gene encodes CDR1 TSWWSYY and CDR2 QGS. In DNA form, the CDR3 reads TGTGCTCTTGGGGAAATTAGGGCCGCCAAAAAACTCATCTTT. It codes for CALGEIRAAKKLIF.

This clone was observed a handful of times. A far larger clone is just one base off, so this is likely a read error. Different DNA sequences within this sample yield the same CDR3. The chain uses TRDV2 and TRDJ1; 12 bases match TRDD3. This CDR3 has 18 amino acids. Per germline, CDR1 GEAIGNYY and CDR2 EKD. CDR3 amino acids: CACDTGLGDTPYTDKLIF. CDR3 DNA sequence: TGCGCCTGTGACACCGGACTGGGGGATACTCCCTACACCGATAAACTCATCTTT.

This clone was detected many times. A read error is the likely source, as a far larger clone sits one nucleotide away. The sample carries other DNA sequences with the same CDR3. The chain joins TRAV38-2/DV8 to TRDJ1, with D maybe TRDD3 (5 bases). Trimming shortened V by 0 bases and J by 5 bases, and 17 bases separated the two germline ends. CDR1 and CDR2 (germline): TSESDYY, QEAYKQQN. The CDR3 length is 16 residues. CDR3 bases: TGTGCTTATAGGAGCGCGCCCTTATCCTGGGCTGATAAACTCATCTTT. Its translation is CAYRSAPLSWADKLIF.

This clone was seen many times. One base separates it from a far larger clone, so it is likely a read error. Within the sample, other DNA sequences also encode this same CDR3. This chain connects TRDV2 to TRDJ1, with 9 nucleotides matching TRDD3. TCRdb supplies no J gene; here it was assigned by aligning the nucleotide sequence to germline. The germline V gene encodes CDR1 GEAIGNYY and CDR2 EKD. This CDR3 region has 18 residues. The CDR3 DNA reads TGCGCCTGTGACACCGTTGTACCTGGGGGATCCATCACCGATAAACTCATCTTT. This codes for CACDTVVPGGSITDKLIF.